A selection of T cell receptor beta chains follows, all from one sample in a study of CD4+ T cells in melanoma. Data came from immunoSEQ multiplex PCR; TCRdb stores just in-frame clones and leaves some out. The sample records some 4,000 clones, roughly 73% being singletons. Sequenced sample: tumor tissue. These receptors all come from a human donor with melanoma. Both conserved end residues are part of each CDR3. Each record gives: J gene, clone size, D gene, V gene, CDR3 protein, CDR3 DNA. The D gene is left open where the match is weak. Size is omitted from some rows. Given values are once, few, many or a class for expanded clones.

J: TRBJ2-3
size: .
D: .
V: TRBV4-3
CDR3: CASSQGGGASDTQYF
DNA: TGCGCCAGCAGCCAAGGAGGTGGTGCCTCAGATACGCAGTATTTT

J: TRBJ2-3
size: few
D: .
V: TRBV6-4
CDR3: CASRPGQSTDTQYF
DNA: TGTGCCAGCAGGCCGGGACAAAGCACAGATACGCAGTATTTT

J: TRBJ1-4
size: .
D: .
V: TRBV5-1
CDR3: CASSLGLGVEEKLFF
DNA: TGCGCCAGCAGCTTGGGTCTCGGGGTAGAAGAAAAACTGTTTTTT

J: TRBJ1-3
size: .
D: .
V: TRBV4-1
CDR3: CASSQGIERVLGNTIYF
DNA: TGCGCCAGCAGCCAAGGGATAGAGCGGGTATTAGGAAACACCATATATTTT

J: TRBJ2-7
size: .
D: TRBD2
V: TRBV27
CDR3: CASSFLVAGEVHEQYF
DNA: TGTGCCAGCAGTTTTTTGGTAGCGGGAGAGGTCCACGAGCAGTACTTC

J: TRBJ2-2
size: .
D: .
V: TRBV11-2
CDR3: CASKPPGLLTGELFF
DNA: TGTGCCAGCAAACCCCCCGGGCTCCTCACCGGGGAGCTGTTTTTT

J: TRBJ1-2
size: few
D: .
V: TRBV10-3
CDR3: CAIAEQAGYGYTF
DNA: TGTGCCATCGCGGAGCAGGCCGGCTATGGCTACACCTTC

J: TRBJ2-7
size: .
D: TRBD2
V: TRBV9
CDR3: CASSVVAGGGGQYF
DNA: TGTGCCAGCAGCGTAGTAGCGGGAGGTGGGGGGCAGTACTTC

J: TRBJ2-5
size: .
D: TRBD1
V: TRBV7-2
CDR3: CASRETGGRETQYF
DNA: TGTGCCAGCAGGGAAACAGGGGGCAGAGAGACCCAGTACTTC

J: TRBJ2-1
size: .
D: TRBD1
V: TRBV6-5
CDR3: CASMEGDSYNEQFF
DNA: TGTGCCAGCATGGAAGGGGACAGCTACAATGAGCAGTTCTTC

J: TRBJ2-1
size: .
D: TRBD1
V: TRBV10-1
CDR3: CASSVGTGVKGEQFF
DNA: TGCGCCAGCAGTGTCGGGACAGGGGTAAAAGGTGAGCAGTTCTTC

J: TRBJ1-4
size: .
D: TRBD1
V: TRBV7-9
CDR3: CASSARTGVGNEKLFF
DNA: TGTGCCAGCAGCGCGCGCACAGGGGTAGGGAATGAAAAACTGTTTTTT

J: TRBJ2-7
size: .
D: .
V: TRBV5-6
CDR3: CAGSLNGGAEEQYF
DNA: TGTGCCGGCAGCTTGAATGGGGGGGCAGAAGAGCAGTACTTC

J: TRBJ2-1
size: .
D: .
V: TRBV7-3
CDR3: CASASQPNEQFF
DNA: TGTGCCAGCGCTAGTCAGCCCAATGAGCAGTTCTTC

J: TRBJ2-2
size: .
D: .
V: TRBV25-1
CDR3: CASSPTGRTGELFF
DNA: TGTGCCAGCAGTCCAACGGGGCGGACCGGGGAGCTGTTTTTT

J: TRBJ1-1
size: .
D: .
V: TRBV30
CDR3: CAWSVVGRNTEAFF
DNA: TGTGCCTGGAGTGTAGTTGGGAGAAACACTGAAGCTTTCTTT

J: TRBJ1-1
size: .
D: .
V: TRBV7-9
CDR3: CASSLISGGEAFF
DNA: TGTGCCAGCAGCTTAATTTCGGGCGGAGAAGCTTTCTTT

J: TRBJ2-5
size: .
D: .
V: TRBV7-9
CDR3: CASSSTSGQETQYF
DNA: TGTGCCAGCAGCTCCACCAGCGGGCAAGAGACCCAGTACTTC

J: TRBJ2-5
size: large
D: .
V: TRBV18
CDR3: CASSLSASETQYF
DNA: TGTGCCAGCTCACTATCGGCCTCGGAGACCCAGTACTTC

J: TRBJ2-1
size: .
D: TRBD2
V: TRBV7-4
CDR3: CASSLSPAGEAQFF
DNA: TGTGCCAGCAGCTTAAGCCCAGCGGGGGAGGCACAGTTCTTC

J: TRBJ1-1
size: once
D: TRBD1
V: TRBV13
CDR3: CASSPWTGVSTEAFF
DNA: TGTGCCAGCAGCCCTTGGACAGGGGTGAGCACTGAAGCTTTCTTT

J: TRBJ2-7
size: large
D: TRBD2
V: TRBV28
CDR3: CASSLCLRTSSYEQYF
DNA: TGTGCCAGCAGTTTATGCCTCCGGACTAGCTCCTACGAGCAGTACTTC

J: TRBJ1-2
size: .
D: .
V: TRBV7-2
CDR3: CASSLLLPRYGYTF
DNA: TGTGCCAGCAGCTTATTACTGCCGCGGTATGGCTACACCTTC

J: TRBJ1-2
size: .
D: TRBD1
V: TRBV28
CDR3: CASTDDRVYGYTF
DNA: TGTGCCAGCACCGACGACAGGGTCTATGGCTACACCTTC

J: TRBJ2-7
size: .
D: .
V: TRBV6-5
CDR3: CASSRTVYEQYF
DNA: TGTGCCAGCAGCCGGACAGTCTACGAGCAGTACTTC

J: TRBJ1-5
size: .
D: TRBD1
V: TRBV28
CDR3: CASSYRDRGLGQPQHF
DNA: TGTGCCAGCAGCTACCGGGACAGGGGACTTGGTCAGCCCCAGCATTTT

J: TRBJ2-1
size: .
D: .
V: TRBV19
CDR3: CASIAENGNEQFF
DNA: TGTGCCAGTATTGCGGAGAATGGTAATGAGCAGTTCTTC